This T cell receptor beta chain was recorded in a study of T cell repertoires in cytomegalovirus infection (dated by TCRdb to the late 2010s). Background for the entire study: Peptide stimulations targeted recently identified HLA-C-restricted CMV epitopes, whose presentation resists viral immunomodulation, together with well-studied HLA-B-restricted epitopes. The HLA type of each donor mattered for the analysis, because public TCR beta signatures pointed to carriage of CMV infection along with the matching HLA type.

Sequencing took place on an Illumina HiSeq 1500. The public reads were quality trimmed at Q25 with fastp and then assembled into clones with MiXCR by TCRdb, keeping productive beta chains. CDR3 protein duplicates are merged, each entry listing the most common genes and DNA. The sample includes fewer than 1,000,000 distinct CDR3 sequences, with roughly 31% observed a single time. The top ten clonotypes cover around 15% of the sample. Inclusive of the bounding cysteine and phenylalanine, the CDR3 is 16 residues long. The sequence is cut down to CDR3 DNA, 48 bases in frame from base 1. V lost 2 bases and J lost 5 bases; the stretch between them is 17 bases long. The germline V gene provides CDR1 SGHAT and CDR2 FQNNGV. Study-wide findings and limitations: Carriers of CMV infection plus the relevant HLA type were discriminated by the cumulative frequency of public TCR beta family members in the study cohort and in an independent approximately 340-donor cohort. The ex vivo response was dominated by HLA-C-restricted CMV-specific TCR beta clonotypes, and the single most frequent clonotype in two of eight donors was supplied by these HLA-C-restricted clonotypes.

This clonotype turned up a few times. Its antigen remains undetermined. Qualities for individual bases were not recorded, and no much larger clone is one base off. The label giving this sample's treatment or condition can be read as: in vitro stimulation with specific CMV peptide epitopes to enrich CMV-specific T cells. The receptor comes from a human donor in good health (CMV status not recorded). Some clones in this sample may be carry-over from other donors' samples. Here the sequenced sample was cultured CD8+ T cells from PBMCs, taken from culture after CMV antigen stimulation. The chain was built from TRBV11-2 and TRBJ2-3; the D element could tentatively be TRBD1 or TRBD2, as 5 bases agree for each. The nucleotide sequence is given as TGTGCCAGCAGCTTAAGGGGTAGGGAGTTAGGAGATACGCAGTATTTT. This sequence encodes CASSLRGRELGDTQYF.